The present entry profiles one T cell receptor (beta chain) with its context. The record has no base qualities; no much larger clone is one base away. V is shortened by 6 bases, J by 1 base, and the region joining them spans 9 bases. There are 13 amino acids in the CDR3, from cysteine to phenylalanine inclusive. The only DNA kept is the CDR3, 39 bases in frame from the first base. The germline V gene encodes CDR1 LNHDA and CDR2 SQIVND (reference sequence). These data come from a study of graft-versus-host responses after intestinal transplantation (dated by TCRdb to the early 2020s). At the level of the whole study: Multivisceral, liver-intestinal, or isolated intestinal transplants were received by the recipients. Anti-thymocyte globulin induction was given to all recipients, followed by maintenance tacrolimus and steroids for two to four years. A peak of at least 4% donor T cells among recipient peripheral blood mononuclear cells was the definition used for donor T cell macrochimerism. Of the roughly 23 intestinal transplant recipients enrolled in the cohort, one of whom was a retransplant, a few patients without pretransplant specimens were excluded. After intestinal transplantation, graft-versus-host and host-versus-graft alloreactive T cell clones in the graft, circulation and bone marrow were tracked using bulk TCR-beta CDR3 sequencing. Instead of going to the commercial service, samples from a few later patients were sequenced in-house on an Illumina MiSeq and processed with MiXCR. To identify alloreactive clones, pre-transplant mixed lymphocyte reaction products were sequenced and then compared with unstimulated pre-transplant donor and recipient T cells. What the study reported, not specific to this receptor: Peak levels of circulating GvH clones were associated with declines in HvG clones early after transplant. The conclusions were limited by the relatively low number and heterogeneity of the intestinal transplant patients. In the allografts of patients with donor T cell macrochimerism, GvH to HvG T cell clonal ratios were high. GvH clones were detected in recipient bone marrow, and some appeared earlier in ileal mucosa or blood, consistent with an intestinal mucosal origin.

The library was built by means of the immunoSEQ multiplex PCR assay. For most patients, genomic DNA was isolated with the Qiagen DNeasy Blood and Tissue Kit and sent frozen to Adaptive Biotechnologies for TCR sequencing. High-throughput TCR-beta CDR3 sequencing of genomic DNA from most patients was performed by Adaptive Biotechnologies. As for the original processing: Adaptive's ImmunoSEQ software was the source of the TCR sequencing data for over 15 patients, while a few other patients were processed with MiXCR and VDJtools. To correct CD4 versus CD8 sorting errors, any sequence found in both subsets at a frequency ratio below 5:1 was removed. CDR3 nucleotide sequences shared between donor and recipient were removed because the origin of such sequences could not be assigned. To count as alloreactive, a clone needed at least 2-fold expansion over unstimulated cells and a minimum CFSE-low frequency of 0.002% (template counts) or 0.001% (read counts). Mappable clones were those detected in sequenced pre-transplant spleen, lymph node, or MLR CFSE-low populations of the donor or recipient. Cumulative frequency of alloreactive clones was calculated as a percentage of all sequences weighted by copy number. TCRdb holds this immuneACCESS table with in-frame rearrangements only. Some clones are missing; in checked studies, unresolved V genes explain under half, and the rest has no known cause. V and J calls and clone size come straight from that table; D and trimming were deduced from the DNA. The sample data list more than 12,000 clones, and 25% to 30% of these were observed just once. The ten largest clones take up just under 4% of the sample.

This sample's time point label indicates: cells obtained before transplantation from donor or recipient. In mixed lymphocyte reactions, some 200,000 CFSE-labeled pre-transplant responders were plated with some 200,000 irradiated violet-dye-labeled stimulators and cultured for around 6 days. After the mixed lymphocyte reaction, proliferating CD3+CD4+CFSE-low and CD3+CD8+CFSE-low responder cells were FACS-sorted on a BD Influx sorter. Material: alloreactive CD4+ T cells from a mixed lymphocyte reaction culture, obtained before intestinal transplant. Reading the label with the study, this specimen's cell subset or site is: CFSE-low proliferating T cells sorted from roughly 6-day pre-transplant mixed lymphocyte reaction (GvH or HvG direction). The rearranged segments are TRBV19 and TRBJ2-5; the D gene cannot be resolved reliably. This clonotype originated in a human patient who received an intestinal transplant. The CDR3 amino acid sequence is: CASSPFLQETQYF. The DNA sequence is given as TGTGCCAGTAGCCCGTTCCTCCAAGAGACCCAGTACTTC.